This T cell receptor beta chain was sequenced for a study of T cell changes during pregnancy in multiple sclerosis. Measured with immunoSEQ multiplex PCR; TCRdb has only the in-frame clones, and not every one. This sample carries more than 80,000 clones, 91% of them seen once, and the ten largest clones take 3.5% to 4%. The CDR3 sequence is 20 residues long. Germline values: CDR1 MGHRA, CDR2 YSYEKL. The V and J ends lost 2 bases and 3 bases, in that order; junction bases with no gene match: 11. The material was PBMCs, obtained in the first trimester of pregnancy. The J gene is TRBJ2-3, the V gene TRBV4-1, with TRBD2 matching 16 bases. The sequence derives from a female donor in good health, serving as a control in a pregnancy study. Some clones in this sample may be carry-over from other donors' samples. CDR3 amino acids: CASSQLLTGTSGGVTDTQYF. As DNA, the CDR3 is TGCGCCAGCAGCCAACTTTTAACCGGGACTAGCGGGGGGGTGACAGATACGCAGTATTTT.